The 13 T cell receptor beta chains reported below all come from one sample, sequenced in a study of blood T cell repertoires in COVID-19. The method was immunoSEQ multiplex PCR; TCRdb's version includes in-frame clones alone and lacks a portion of them. The sample lists fewer than 200,000 clones, more than 80% seen once, with under 9.5% in the top ten. Sequencing input: peripheral blood. The receptors stem from a woman in her sixties or seventies with acute or convalescent COVID-19.

The V call is TRBV7-6, the J call TRBJ2-1; 10 nucleotides align to TRBD2. This CDR3 is 18 amino acids long. The J segment lost 0 bases and the V segment lost 5 bases, leaving 10 bases of the junction unmatched. Germline lookup yields CDR1 SGHVS and CDR2 FNYEAQ. In nucleotides, the CDR3 is TGTGCCAGCAGCCCCTTCCGGACTAGCGGAGGCTCCTACAATGAGCAGTTCTTC. This codes for CASSPFRTSGGSYNEQFF. Supplemented by reference TRBV7-6 and TRBJ2-1, the full variable domain reads GAGVSQSPRYKVTKRGQDVALRCDPISGHVSLYWYRQALGQGPEFLTYFNYEAQQDKSGLPNDRFSAERPEGSISTLTIQRTEQRDSAMYRCASSPFRTSGGSYNEQFFGPGTRLTVL.

The rearrangement joins TRBV7-2 to TRBJ2-2, with D tentatively TRBD1 (5 bases). The V and J ends lost 1 base and 7 bases respectively, with 13 bases between them. CDR1 is SGHTA, CDR2 FQGNSA, per germline. The CDR3 consists of 15 residues. Here the CDR3 reads CASSLGSQVIGELFF. The CDR3 bases are TGTGCCAGCAGCTTAGGGTCACAGGTGATCGGGGAGCTGTTTTTT.

The V call is TRBV2, the J call TRBJ2-2; weak D call: TRBD2 (6 bases). The CDR3 sequence is 15 residues long. Germline CDR1 and CDR2: SNHLY and FYNNEI. V was cut by 7 bases and J by 4 bases, with 16 bases left in between. The CDR3 sequence is CASTQEGAVTGELFF. CDR3 sequence (DNA): TGTGCCAGCACCCAGGAGGGAGCGGTCACCGGGGAGCTGTTTTTT.

V is TRBV5-6 and J is TRBJ1-1, with D uncertain. Trimming cost V 4 bases and J 2 bases, with 15 bases left between them. Per the germline V gene, CDR1 is SGHDT and CDR2 is YYEEEE. The CDR3 contains 15 residues. The CDR3 coding sequence is TGTGCCAGCAGCGCAACCGGGAGACCAAACACTGAAGCTTTCTTT. This translates into CASSATGRPNTEAFF.

The CDR3 bases are TGTGCCAGCAGTGAGAGGGCCTCTGGAAACACCATATATTTT. Amino acid sequence: CASSERASGNTIYF. The chain has TRBV6-4 and TRBJ1-3; no reliable D call. The V end was cut by 3 bases, the J end by 0 bases, with 6 bases between. The CDR3 contains 14 residues. Germline V gene lookup returns CDR1 MRHNA and CDR2 SNTAGT.

The chain joins TRBV28 to TRBJ1-4, with 9 bases aligning to TRBD1. Germline V lookup: CDR1 MDHEN, CDR2 SYDVKM. This CDR3 is 15 amino acids long. Trimming took 6 bases from V and 5 from J; bases not matched to a gene: 7. Written as DNA, the CDR3 is TGTGCCAGCAGCCTGCCCGGGACAGGGAATGAAAAACTGTTTTTT. Its protein is CASSLPGTGNEKLFF.

V and J are TRBV28 and TRBJ2-1; 9 nucleotides line up with TRBD1. Germline V gene sequence: CDR1 MDHEN, CDR2 SYDVKM. The ends lost 5 bases at V and 15 bases at J; junction bases unmatched: 11. This CDR3 is built from 13 residues. This CDR3 reads CASSAPTGGKLFF. CDR3 DNA: TGTGCCAGCAGTGCACCGACAGGGGGTAAACTGTTCTTC.

The chain uses TRBV10-2 and TRBJ2-2; the D gene is possibly TRBD2 (5 bases). The CDR3 covers 14 residues. Looked up from germline, CDR1 is WSHSY and CDR2 is SAAADI. V dropped 6 bases and J dropped 3 bases, with 11 bases sitting between them. CDR3 DNA: TGCGCCAGCAGGTTTAGCGAGTACACCGGGGAGCTGTTTTTT. It codes for CASRFSEYTGELFF.

The chain joins TRBV7-3 to TRBJ2-5, with D possibly TRBD1 on 6 matching bases. The CDR3 loop spans 14 amino acids. V was shortened by 5 bases and J by 5 bases, with 15 bases between the two germline ends. The germline V gene encodes CDR1 SGHTA and CDR2 FQGTGA. The CDR3 DNA reads TGTGCCAGCAGCCCCCACAGGGATGCGGAGACCCAGTACTTC. Amino acid sequence: CASSPHRDAETQYF. Full variable domain (missing parts from reference TRBV7-3 and TRBJ2-5): GAGVSQTPSNKVTEKGKYVELRCDPISGHTALYWYRQSLGQGPEFLIYFQGTGAADDSGLPNDRFFAVRPEGSVSTLKIQRTERGDSAVYLCASSPHRDAETQYFGPGTRLLVL.

The rearrangement joins TRBV2 to TRBJ1-3; D remains ambiguous. The CDR3 runs 17 residues. CDR1 is SNHLY, CDR2 FYNNEI, per germline. V was clipped by 2 bases and J by 1 base, with 15 bases between them. CDR3 DNA sequence: TGTGCCAGCAGTGAACTGAAGATAATCGGTTCTGGAAACACCATATATTTT. Residues: CASSELKIIGSGNTIYF.

The chain combines TRBV6-5 with TRBJ1-2, with D possibly being TRBD1 (5 bases). The CDR3 has 15 amino acids. V lost 3 bases to trimming and J lost 4 bases, with 15 bases between them. Germline assignment: CDR1 MNHEY and CDR2 SVGAGI. The CDR3 here is CASSYSVLGGYGYTF. CDR3 in DNA: TGTGCCAGCAGTTATTCCGTTTTGGGGGGCTATGGCTACACCTTC.

V usage is TRBV6-2 or TRBV6-3 and J usage is TRBJ1-2; D may be TRBD1 (6 bases). CDR1 is MNHEY, CDR2 SVGEGT, per germline. Deletions cut 5 bases from V and 8 bases from J, with 12 bases between. This CDR3 spans 12 amino acids. The CDR3 nucleotides are TGTGCCAGCAGTGACAACAGGGTCGGCTACACCTTC. It codes for CASSDNRVGYTF.

V and J are TRBV5-1 and TRBJ1-1, with D perhaps TRBD1 (5 bases). This CDR3 spans 14 amino acids. Deletions cut 4 bases from V and 0 bases from J, with 10 bases between. Looked up from germline, CDR1 is SGHRS and CDR2 is YFSETQ. CDR3 amino acids: CASSPRQLNTEAFF. The CDR3 nucleotides read TGCGCCAGCAGCCCGCGACAGCTGAACACTGAAGCTTTCTTT.